This TCR beta chain was found in a study of blood T cell repertoires in COVID-19. Whole-study context: COVID-19 samples, acute and convalescent, were from the United States, Italy and Spain. T cells, B-cell-depleted T cells, or PBMCs supplied cDNA or gDNA.

Per the original methods: How many nucleated cells were present was estimated from reference gene primer amplification. Profiled with immunoSEQ multiplex PCR; TCRdb holds only in-frame clones, not every one. The V and J calls and the clone size are those of that table, but D and trimming were determined from the DNA. The sample gives over 85,000 clones, about four fifths of which show up once; roughly 2.2% is in the top ten. Regarding this clone: Germline is not matched at one junction end, which may reflect a read error.

The germline V gene encodes CDR1 SNHLY and CDR2 FYNNEI. The CDR3 totals 12 residues. Sequenced material: peripheral blood. The chain couples TRBV2 to TRBJ1-5; D ambiguous. The origin of this receptor is a woman in her sixties or seventies with acute or convalescent COVID-19. The DNA of the CDR3 is TGTGCCAGCAGCCCGGGAAATCCGCCCCAGCATTTT. Amino acids: CASSPGNPPQHF. The entire variable domain, with the rest obtained from reference TRBV2 and TRBJ1-5, is as follows: EPEVTQTPSHQVTQMGQEVILRCVPISNHLYFYWYRQILGQKVEFLVSFYNNEISEKSEIFDDQFSVERPDGSNFTLKIRSTKLEDSAMYFCASSPGNPPQHFGDGTRLSIL.